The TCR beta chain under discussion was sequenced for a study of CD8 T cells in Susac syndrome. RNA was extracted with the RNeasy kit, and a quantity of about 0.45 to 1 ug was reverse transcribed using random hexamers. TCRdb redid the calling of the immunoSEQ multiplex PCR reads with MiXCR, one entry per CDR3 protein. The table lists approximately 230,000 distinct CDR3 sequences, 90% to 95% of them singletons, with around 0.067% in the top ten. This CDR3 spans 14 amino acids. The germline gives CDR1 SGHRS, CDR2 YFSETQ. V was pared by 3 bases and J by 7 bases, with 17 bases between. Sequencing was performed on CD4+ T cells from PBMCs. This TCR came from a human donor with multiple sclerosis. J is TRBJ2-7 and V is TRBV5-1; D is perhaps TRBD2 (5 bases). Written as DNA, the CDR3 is TGCGCCAGCAGCTGGAGTGCGGCCCCGGGGGAGCAGTACTTC. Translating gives CASSWSAAPGEQYF.